The sequence of this TCR beta chain was determined in a study of T-cell reconstitution after alpha-beta-depleted transplantation in children. This clonotype has at least ten counts. The library targeted TCRbeta and was prepared with unique molecular identifiers. MiXCR was run by TCRdb on the PCR reads, yielding one entry per CDR3 protein. The sample carries 150,000 to 200,000 distinct CDR3 sequences, 6% to 7% recorded once. The CDR3 spans 14 residues. Trimming cost V 4 bases and J 1 base, with 12 bases left between them. Germline CDR1 reads DFQATT; CDR2 reads SNEGSKA (reference sequence). The chain has TRBV20-1 and TRBJ2-3; D remains ambiguous. The sample was PBMCs from the stem cell graft donor, taken from the stem cell graft. The receptor's source is a human donor who donated a stem cell graft to a child with Wiskott-Aldrich syndrome. The CDR3 protein is CSATTLDRTDTQYF. The CDR3 DNA follows: TGCAGTGCTACCACATTAGATCGCACAGATACGCAGTATTTT.